A single sample is the source of the 24 T cell receptor beta chains below, sequenced in a study of cytomegalovirus exposure and HLA in healthy donors. PCR was performed using 60 Vbeta and 13 Jbeta primers. Profiled with immunoSEQ multiplex PCR; TCRdb holds only in-frame clones, not every one. The sample carries about 140,000 clones, approximately 72% recorded once. Sequenced: PBMCs. These receptors originate from a man aged 40-49 years in good health and CMV-seronegative.

This clone appeared a few times. The V gene is TRBV4-2, the J gene TRBJ2-2, with TRBD2 matching 9 bases. Germline trimming cut 0 bases from V and 6 bases from J; bases unmatched to any gene: 8. The CDR3 totals 17 residues. CDR1 is LGHNA, CDR2 YNFKEQ, per germline. Written as DNA, the CDR3 is TGTGCCAGCAGCCAAGATGTACTGCGGGGGGGCTCCGGGGAGCTGTTTTTT. Translated, it gives CASSQDVLRGGSGELFF.

The chain is built from TRBV28 and TRBJ2-3; unclear D gene. The CDR3 extends over 10 amino acids. Trimming shortened V by 8 bases and J by 5 bases, and 5 bases separated the two germline ends. Germline V gives CDR1 MDHEN, CDR2 SYDVKM. This CDR3 is CASLGDTQYF. The CDR3 DNA reads TGTGCCAGCCTCGGAGATACGCAGTATTTT.

The chain has TRBV19 and TRBJ2-2; 9 nucleotides line up with TRBD1. Losses at the gene ends were 10 bases for V and 1 base for J; bases not matched to a gene: 7. The CDR3 totals 15 residues. CDR1 and CDR2 from the germline V gene are LNHDA and SQIVND (reference sequence). The CDR3, as DNA: TGTGCCACCACGAAGGGACAGGGGAACACCGGGGAGCTGTTTTTT. It codes for CATTKGQGNTGELFF.

This chain joins TRBV13 and TRBJ2-1, with 9 nucleotides matching TRBD1. J lost 5 bases, V lost 1 base, and 3 bases had no gene match. The germline CDR1 and CDR2 sequences are PRHDT and FYEKMQ (reference sequence). The CDR3 sequence is 15 residues long. The CDR3, as DNA: TGTGCCAGCAGCTTAGCGGGACAGGGTGACAATGAGCAGTTCTTC. Amino acid sequence: CASSLAGQGDNEQFF.

The CDR3 reads CASSQRGSGEKLFF. The DNA of the CDR3 is TGTGCCAGCAGCCAACGGGGGTCGGGTGAAAAACTGTTTTTT. V and J are TRBV14 and TRBJ1-4; a weak D match, TRBD1 (5 bases). The CDR3 sequence is 14 residues long. CDR1 is SGHDN and CDR2 is FVKESK in the germline V gene. V was shortened by 2 bases and J by 7 bases, with 11 bases between the two germline ends.

This clone came up once. The rearrangement joins TRBV19 to TRBJ2-3; 8 bases fit TRBD1. Germline V gene lookup returns CDR1 LNHDA and CDR2 SQIVND (reference sequence). V was pared by 4 bases and J by 1 base, with 1 base of the junction left unmatched. CDR3 length: 14 amino acids. The CDR3 sequence: CASSTGGGTDTQYF. DNA for the CDR3: TGTGCCAGTAGTACAGGGGGCGGCACAGATACGCAGTATTTT.

The gene calls are TRBV11-3 and TRBJ2-1, with TRBD2 identical over 11 bases. Looked up from germline, CDR1 is SGHNT and CDR2 is YENEEA. The V gene end was trimmed by 4 bases and the J gene end by 6 bases; junction bases not matched to a gene: 8. The CDR3 sequence is 16 residues long. The CDR3 here is CASSSAGTSGANEQFF. In DNA, the CDR3 is TGTGCCAGCAGCTCAGCCGGGACTAGCGGTGCCAATGAGCAGTTCTTC.

In its sample, this clone was seen once. The chain employs TRBV4-1 and TRBJ1-2; 9 nucleotides line up with TRBD1. This CDR3 has 15 residues. V shed 2 bases, J shed 5 bases, and the junction held 6 bases outside the gene matches. The germline V gene encodes CDR1 MGHRA and CDR2 YSYEKL. The CDR3 DNA follows: TGCGCCAGCAGCCAACACCAACAGGGGGCTTATGGCTACACCTTC. The encoded protein is CASSQHQQGAYGYTF.

The chain has TRBV28 and TRBJ2-3, with D possibly TRBD1 on 6 matching bases. Per the germline V gene, CDR1 is MDHEN and CDR2 is SYDVKM. The ends were cut back, 3 bases at V and 2 bases at J, with 9 bases in the middle. This CDR3 has 14 residues. The CDR3 region is CASSLWGPTDTQYF. The CDR3 nucleotides are TGTGCCAGCAGTTTGTGGGGGCCCACAGATACGCAGTATTTT.

V is TRBV28 and J is TRBJ1-3; TRBD1 matches 7 bases. Germline V gene data show CDR1 as MDHEN and CDR2 as SYDVKM. V lost 3 bases and J lost 3; bases outside the gene matches: 2. CDR3 length: 14 residues. CDR3 nucleotides: TGTGCCAGCAGTTTTCAGGGGGGTGGAAACACCATATATTTT. Protein: CASSFQGGGNTIYF.

The chain links TRBV6-5 to TRBJ2-5; 7 positions agree with TRBD1. Germline-derived CDR1 and CDR2 are MNHEY and SVGAGI. With 2 bases clipped from V and 2 bases from J, the junction kept 2 bases outside the gene matches. The CDR3 covers 14 residues. CDR3 nucleotides: TGTGCCAGCAGTTACGACAGGGTACAAGAGACCCAGTACTTC. It yields the protein CASSYDRVQETQYF.

V gene TRBV2 combines with J gene TRBJ2-3; perhaps TRBD2 as D (5 bases). V dropped 6 bases and J dropped 3 bases, with 10 bases sitting between them. This CDR3 has 13 amino acids. CDR1 and CDR2 from the germline V gene are SNHLY and FYNNEI. CDR3 nucleotides: TGTGCCAGCAGAACTAGGTTTACAGATACGCAGTATTTT. Residues: CASRTRFTDTQYF.

The chain uses TRBV30 and TRBJ1-2; 12 bases fit TRBD1. The germline gives CDR1 GTSNPN, CDR2 SVGIG (reference sequence). The CDR3 is made up of 15 amino acids. V shed 2 bases and J 7 bases; nucleotides not matched to a gene: 8. The CDR3 protein is CAWSSPGQGAGGYTF. In DNA, the CDR3 is TGTGCCTGGAGTTCTCCGGGACAGGGGGCAGGTGGCTACACCTTC.

The CDR3 loop reads CASRLGSTRGGYTF. DNA of the CDR3: TGTGCCAGCAGACTCGGGTCAACCAGGGGTGGCTACACCTTC. This sequence joins TRBV6-5 and TRBJ1-2; possible D gene TRBD1, 6 bases. In germline, CDR1 is MNHEY, CDR2 SVGAGI. The CDR3 is 14 residues long. The V end lost 6 bases, the J end lost 7 bases, and 18 bases lay between the germline ends.

The rearrangement links TRBV6-5 to TRBJ2-6; no clear D gene. Looked up from germline, CDR1 is MNHEY and CDR2 is SVGAGI. The CDR3 contains 14 residues. Trimming left V 7 bases short and J 2 bases short, with 9 bases between. CDR3 DNA sequence: TGTGCCAGCACCACAGAGCCTGGGGCCAACGTCCTGACTTTC. Translating it yields CASTTEPGANVLTF.

This sequence joins TRBV29-1 and TRBJ2-7; TRBD2 agrees at 7 bases. The CDR3 length is 15 residues. Per germline, CDR1 SQVTM and CDR2 ANQGSEA. Germline trimming cut 0 bases from V and 2 bases from J; bases unmatched to any gene: 7. The CDR3 DNA sequence: TGCAGCGTTGAAGAAGGGAACCGGGGGGCCTACGAGCAGTACTTC. The encoded protein is CSVEEGNRGAYEQYF.

The chain carries TRBV19 and TRBJ2-5, with 10 bases aligning to TRBD2. CDR3 length equals 14 residues. CDR1 is LNHDA and CDR2 is SQIVND in the germline V gene (reference sequence). Unmatched junction bases numbered 5, after V lost 5 bases and J lost 5 bases. The CDR3 sequence: CASSPSGGLETQYF. The CDR3 DNA is TGTGCCAGTAGTCCTAGCGGGGGTCTGGAGACCCAGTACTTC.

The J gene is TRBJ2-5, the V gene TRBV7-9; 10 bases match TRBD2. The CDR3 has 17 residues. The junction had 11 bases not matched to a gene; V was cut back by 2 bases and J by 5 bases. Germline V gene lookup returns CDR1 SEHNR and CDR2 FQNEAQ (reference sequence). CDR3 region: CASSLFRGAGGPETQYF. The CDR3 bases are TGTGCCAGCAGCTTATTCAGGGGAGCGGGGGGGCCGGAGACCCAGTACTTC.

The chain recombines TRBV9 with TRBJ2-5; 14 positions agree with TRBD2. The CDR3 runs 17 residues. Germline CDR1 SGDLS, CDR2 YYNGEE. Germline trimming cut 3 bases from V and 5 bases from J; bases unmatched to any gene: 9. CDR3 region: CASSDRLAGGPGETQYF. The CDR3 DNA is TGTGCCAGCAGCGACCGACTAGCGGGGGGGCCTGGGGAGACCCAGTACTTC.

The table lists this clone with a few counts. The chain joins TRBV2 to TRBJ2-3; weak D call: TRBD2 (5 bases). The CDR3 loop spans 11 amino acids. Germline CDR1 is SNHLY and CDR2 is FYNNEI. V was cut by 6 bases and J by 6 bases, with 7 bases left in between. For the CDR3, the DNA is TGTGCCAGCAGATCGGGGGATACGCAGTATTTT. Protein sequence: CASRSGDTQYF. The full variable domain, completed using reference TRBV2 and TRBJ2-3, is EPEVTQTPSHQVTQMGQEVILRCVPISNHLYFYWYRQILGQKVEFLVSFYNNEISEKSEIFDDQFSVERPDGSNFTLKIRSTKLEDSAMYFCASRSGDTQYFGPGTRLTVL.

There are a few counts of this clone. V and J are TRBV7-3 and TRBJ2-1; TRBD2 matches at 7 bases. Trimming at V came to 5 bases and at J to 6 bases, leaving 7 bases not matched to a gene. The CDR3 extends over 14 amino acids. The germline V gene has CDR1 SGHTA and CDR2 FQGTGA. CDR3 nucleotides: TGTGCCAGCAGCCCACGTTCTAGCGGCAATGAGCAGTTCTTC. Residues: CASSPRSSGNEQFF.

CDR3 sequence reads: CASSQDQWTGDRHTQYF. The CDR3, as DNA: TGCGCCAGCAGCCAAGATCAATGGACAGGGGATCGCCATACCCAGTACTTC. This chain links TRBV4-1 with TRBJ2-5; 9 bases map to TRBD1. Germline V CDR1 and CDR2: MGHRA, YSYEKL. J was trimmed by 8 bases and V by 0 bases; bases with no gene match: 13. The CDR3 loop spans 17 amino acids.

The chain combines TRBV5-1 with TRBJ1-5; 8 bases match TRBD1. Trimming removed 0 bases from V and 3 bases from J; junction bases left unmatched: 2. The CDR3 loop spans 15 amino acids. Germline V CDR1 and CDR2: SGHRS, YFSETQ. As DNA, the CDR3 is TGCGCCAGCAGCTTGGACAGGGGGGCCAATCAGCCCCAGCATTTT. Protein product: CASSLDRGANQPQHF. The whole variable domain, remainder taken from reference TRBV5-1 and TRBJ1-5, is KAGVTQTPRYLIKTRGQQVTLSCSPISGHRSVSWYQQTPGQGLQFLFEYFSETQRNKGNFPGRFSGRQFSNSRSEMNVSTLELGDSALYLCASSLDRGANQPQHFGDGTRLSIL.

CDR3 DNA sequence: TGTGCCAGCAGTCCGGACAGGGAGGCCTACAATGAGCAGTTCTTC. Protein product: CASSPDREAYNEQFF. The chain uses TRBV27 and TRBJ2-1, with TRBD1 matching 8 bases. CDR1 MNHEY and CDR2 SMNVEV come from the germline V gene (reference sequence). The ends lost 5 bases at V and 2 bases at J; junction bases unmatched: 5. The CDR3 extends over 15 amino acids.